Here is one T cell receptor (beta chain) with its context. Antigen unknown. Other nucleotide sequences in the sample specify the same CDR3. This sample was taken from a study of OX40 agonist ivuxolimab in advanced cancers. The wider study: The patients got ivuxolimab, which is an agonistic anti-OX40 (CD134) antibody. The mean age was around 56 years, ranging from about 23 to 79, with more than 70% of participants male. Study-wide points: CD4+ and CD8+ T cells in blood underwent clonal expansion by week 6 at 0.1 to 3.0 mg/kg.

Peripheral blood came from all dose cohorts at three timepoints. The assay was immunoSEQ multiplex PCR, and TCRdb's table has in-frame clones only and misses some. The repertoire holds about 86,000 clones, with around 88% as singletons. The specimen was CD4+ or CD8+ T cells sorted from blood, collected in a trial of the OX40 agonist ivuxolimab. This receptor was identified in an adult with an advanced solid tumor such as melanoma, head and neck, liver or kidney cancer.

CDR3 sequence: CASSGYGTGEKLFF. CDR3 in DNA: TGTGCCAGCAGCGGCTACGGGACAGGGGAGAAGCTGTTTTTT. The chain joins TRBV9 to TRBJ2-2, with 10 positions matching TRBD1. In germline, CDR1 is SGDLS, CDR2 YYNGEE. The CDR3 contains 14 residues. V was clipped by 3 bases and J by 12 bases; unmatched bases: 8.